The 5 T cell receptor beta chains below all came from one sample that was sequenced in a study of CD8 T cells in Susac syndrome. Random hexamers were used to reverse transcribe an amount of about 0.45 to 1 ug RNA. TCRdb called the immunoSEQ multiplex PCR reads again in MiXCR, with one record for every CDR3 protein. This sample yields about 190,000 distinct CDR3 sequences, of which approximately 95% are seen a single time; around 0.16% belongs to the top ten. Input material: CD8+ T cells from PBMCs. These receptors were taken from a human donor with Susac syndrome.

The chain employs TRBV28 and TRBJ1-1; D is unclear. Per the germline V gene, CDR1 is MDHEN and CDR2 is SYDVKM. Trimming removed 3 bases from V and 0 bases from J, with 11 bases in between. This CDR3 is 15 amino acids long. The CDR3 sequence is CASSFGSYLNTEAFF. In DNA, the CDR3 is TGTGCCAGCAGTTTCGGCAGCTACCTGAACACTGAAGCTTTCTTT.

The rearrangement links TRBV28 to TRBJ1-1; D gene ambiguous. This CDR3 comprises 14 residues. Germline CDR1 and CDR2: MDHEN and SYDVKM. The germline V and J ends were trimmed by 3 bases and 1 base, with 9 bases remaining between them. The CDR3 DNA follows: TGTGCCAGCAGTTTTCGGCAGACGAACACTGAAGCTTTCTTT. This encodes CASSFRQTNTEAFF.

The chain combines TRBV7-9 with TRBJ2-5; 11 bases fit TRBD2. Per the germline V gene, CDR1 is SEHNR and CDR2 is FQNEAQ (reference sequence). This CDR3 has 15 residues. V trimming: 5 bases; J trimming: 1 base; junction bases outside the gene matches: 3. The chain's CDR3 is CASSRLAGSQETQYF. In DNA form, the CDR3 reads TGTGCCAGCAGCCGACTAGCGGGATCCCAAGAGACCCAGTACTTC.

The chain combines TRBV12-3 or TRBV12-4 with TRBJ2-6; D may be TRBD1 or TRBD2 (5 bases each). V was pared by 8 bases and J by 2 bases, with 7 bases between. The CDR3 has 13 residues. CDR3 DNA sequence: TGTGCCAGCGGGGGAGCTGGGGCCAACGTCCTGACTTTC. Its protein is CASGGAGANVLTF.

This clonotype was picked up a small number of times. CDR3 nucleotide sequence: TGTGCCAGCAGTGAGAGAAGTAATGAAAAACTGTTTTTT. Its translation: CASSERSNEKLFF. J is TRBJ1-4 and V is TRBV28; D uncertain. V lost 5 bases and J 4 bases, leaving 8 bases between the germline ends. This CDR3 has 13 amino acids. The germline V gene has CDR1 MDHEN and CDR2 SYDVKM.